The clone carrying this TCR beta chain was seen only a few times. In the source study's methods: Researchers report that nucleated cell counts were estimated from reference gene primer amplification. TCRdb's copy holds only in-frame clones and misses some; the assay was immunoSEQ multiplex PCR. For V, J and clone size, that table is used; D and trimming come from the DNA. The repertoire holds some 43,000 clones, with about four fifths as singletons. The CDR3 extends over 14 amino acids. Per the germline V gene, CDR1 is SEHNR and CDR2 is FQNEAQ (reference sequence). V lost 3 bases to trimming and J lost 8 bases; unmatched junction nucleotides: 4. This specimen belongs to a study of blood T cell repertoires in COVID-19. Study context: From the United States, Italy and Spain came samples of acute and convalescent COVID-19. From T cells, B-cell-depleted T cells, or PBMCs came the material, which was cDNA or gDNA.

The sample was peripheral blood. The chain carries TRBV7-9 and TRBJ1-6, with TRBD1 matching over 7 bases. This clonotype originated in a man between 35 and 55 years old with active or convalescent COVID-19. CDR3 DNA sequence: TGTGCCAGCAGCTTTAGGGGGCCCCATTCACCCCTCCACTTT. Amino acid sequence: CASSFRGPHSPLHF.